The 14 T cell receptor beta chains presented below share a single source sample, sequenced in a study of T cell changes during pregnancy in multiple sclerosis (dated by TCRdb to the late 2010s). The library was made by the immunoSEQ multiplex PCR assay. TCRdb took this table from immuneACCESS and kept in-frame rearrangements with V and J called. Such tables lack part of the clones; where checked against another copy, unresolved V genes explain under half of the gap, and the rest is unexplained. In all, the sample holds fewer than 65,000 clones, and approximately 90% of those were seen once. The ten most abundant clones make up about 0.4% of the sample. Sequencing was performed on CD4+ T cells from peripheral blood mononuclear cells, taken after pregnancy. Receptors were obtained from a female donor with multiple sclerosis, enrolled in a pregnancy study.

The chain has TRBV5-1 and TRBJ2-3; maybe TRBD2 (5 bases). This CDR3 spans 15 amino acids. V lost 0 bases to trimming and J lost 1 base, with 9 bases between them. Looked up from germline, CDR1 is SGHRS and CDR2 is YFSETQ. CDR3 loop: CASSLEGLGTDTQYF. DNA of the CDR3: TGCGCCAGCAGCTTGGAAGGACTGGGCACAGATACGCAGTATTTT.

V gene TRBV6-1 combines with J gene TRBJ2-1, with unresolved D. There are 11 residues in the CDR3. The V and J ends lost 8 bases and 8 bases respectively, with 10 bases between them. Germline V gene lookup returns CDR1 MNHNS and CDR2 SASEGT. The CDR3 DNA is TGTGCCAGCGGAGCGAAGTATGAGCAGTTCTTC. Translated, it gives CASGAKYEQFF.

The chain carries TRBV4-1 and TRBJ2-7; D may be TRBD2 (6 bases). Trimming took 3 bases from V and 1 from J, leaving 16 bases between them. From germline, CDR1 is MGHRA and CDR2 YSYEKL. The CDR3 is 16 amino acids. Here the CDR3 reads CASSQVMGGLSYEQYF. CDR3 nucleotide sequence: TGCGCCAGCAGCCAGGTGATGGGGGGTCTTTCCTACGAGCAGTACTTC.

V usage is TRBV11-2 and J usage is TRBJ2-7, with a tentative D call TRBD2 (6 bases). Trimming pared 5 bases from V and 3 bases from J, leaving 11 bases between. The CDR3 is made up of 13 amino acids. Germline-derived CDR1 and CDR2 are SGHAT and FQNNGV. CDR3 sequence reads: CASSRGLHYEQYF. The CDR3, as DNA: TGTGCCAGCAGCCGGGGACTTCACTACGAGCAGTACTTC.

CDR3 DNA sequence: TGTGCCAGCAGCGTAGGACAGGGCACCGTTCTCTATGGCTACACCTTC. Translated: CASSVGQGTVLYGYTF. This chain connects TRBV9 to TRBJ1-2, with 7 bases aligning to TRBD1. V lost 0 bases and J lost 4; bases outside the gene matches: 9. This CDR3 is built from 16 residues. From germline, CDR1 is SGDLS and CDR2 YYNGEE.

V and J are TRBV11-2 and TRBJ2-7; 7 bases agree with TRBD2. The CDR3 loop spans 16 amino acids. Germline V gene sequence: CDR1 SGHAT, CDR2 FQNNGV. V lost 0 bases, J lost 1 base, and 6 bases stayed unmatched. DNA for the CDR3: TGTGCCAGCAGCTTAGATCTTGGGGGAGGGTCCTACGAGCAGTACTTC. Protein sequence: CASSLDLGGGSYEQYF. Supplemented by reference TRBV11-2 and TRBJ2-7, the full variable domain reads EAGVAQSPRYKIIEKRQSVAFWCNPISGHATLYWYQQILGQGPKLLIQFQNNGVVDDSQLPKDRFSAERLKGVDSTLKIQPAKLEDSAVYLCASSLDLGGGSYEQYFGPGTRLTVT.

The genes are TRBV5-1 and TRBJ1-3; D gene unclear. The CDR3 extends over 13 amino acids. V lost 5 bases to trimming and J lost 2 bases, with 8 bases between them. CDR1 and CDR2 (germline): SGHRS, YFSETQ. CDR3 region: CASRDNPGNTIYF. CDR3 coding DNA: TGCGCCAGCAGAGACAACCCTGGAAACACCATATATTTT.

The rearrangement uses TRBV4-1 and TRBJ1-5; D remains ambiguous. The CDR3 runs 12 residues. Trimming pared 2 bases from V and 7 bases from J, leaving 6 bases between. Germline V gene lookup returns CDR1 MGHRA and CDR2 YSYEKL. The CDR3 DNA follows: TGCGCCAGCAGCCAACCGGGGCAGCCCCAGCATTTT. Protein: CASSQPGQPQHF.

The genes are TRBV7-2 and TRBJ1-1; no clear D. CDR3 length: 14 residues. Trimming took 1 base from V and 5 from J, leaving 11 bases between them. The germline gives CDR1 SGHTA, CDR2 FQGNSA. CDR3 bases: TGTGCCAGCAGCTTAGGGAGAGCGGCGACTGAAGCTTTCTTT. Protein product: CASSLGRAATEAFF.

The chain uses TRBV19 and TRBJ1-5; 8 bases map to TRBD1. This CDR3 spans 14 amino acids. CDR1 and CDR2 (germline): LNHDA, SQIVND (reference sequence). V was clipped by 4 bases and J by 7 bases; unmatched bases: 6. The CDR3 loop reads CASSTPTGVQPQHF. DNA of the CDR3: TGTGCCAGTAGTACCCCGACAGGGGTCCAGCCCCAGCATTTT.

The V call is TRBV19, the J call TRBJ2-5, with D possibly TRBD2 on 7 matching bases. Germline CDR1 is LNHDA and CDR2 is SQIVND (reference sequence). The length of the CDR3 is 14 residues. V was clipped by 0 bases and J by 6 bases, with 11 bases between them. The CDR3 region is CASSIDGGQKTQYF. The CDR3 bases are TGTGCCAGTAGTATAGACGGGGGGCAAAAGACCCAGTACTTC. The whole variable domain, filled in from reference TRBV19 and TRBJ2-5, reads DGGITQSPKYLFRKEGQNVTLSCEQNLNHDAMYWYRQDPGQGLRLIYYSQIVNDFQKGDIAEGYSVSREKKESFPLTVTSAQKNPTAFYLCASSIDGGQKTQYFGPGTRLLVL.

The chain couples TRBV6-1 to TRBJ2-7, with a tentative D call TRBD1 (6 bases). The V end was cut by 8 bases, the J end by 3 bases, with 20 bases between. The CDR3 contains 15 residues. The germline gives CDR1 MNHNS, CDR2 SASEGT. The CDR3 region is CASGATQGFHYEQYF. DNA of the CDR3: TGTGCCAGCGGCGCTACGCAGGGGTTTCACTACGAGCAGTACTTC.

The chain is built from TRBV6-5 and TRBJ1-5, with 8 bases fitting TRBD1. J gave up 0 bases and V 5 bases, and 3 bases lay outside the gene matches. Germline-derived CDR1 and CDR2 are MNHEY and SVGAGI. The CDR3 has 15 amino acids. The CDR3 region has the DNA TGTGCCAGCAGTCCGACAGGGGATAGCAATCAGCCCCAGCATTTT. It yields the protein CASSPTGDSNQPQHF.

The chain has TRBV9 and TRBJ2-1, with D unclear. The CDR3 spans 12 residues. The V end was cut by 0 bases, the J end by 10 bases, with 8 bases between. In germline, CDR1 is SGDLS, CDR2 YYNGEE. CDR3 DNA: TGTGCCAGCAGCGTAGGGGCCAGCGAGCAGTTCTTC. Its protein product is CASSVGASEQFF.